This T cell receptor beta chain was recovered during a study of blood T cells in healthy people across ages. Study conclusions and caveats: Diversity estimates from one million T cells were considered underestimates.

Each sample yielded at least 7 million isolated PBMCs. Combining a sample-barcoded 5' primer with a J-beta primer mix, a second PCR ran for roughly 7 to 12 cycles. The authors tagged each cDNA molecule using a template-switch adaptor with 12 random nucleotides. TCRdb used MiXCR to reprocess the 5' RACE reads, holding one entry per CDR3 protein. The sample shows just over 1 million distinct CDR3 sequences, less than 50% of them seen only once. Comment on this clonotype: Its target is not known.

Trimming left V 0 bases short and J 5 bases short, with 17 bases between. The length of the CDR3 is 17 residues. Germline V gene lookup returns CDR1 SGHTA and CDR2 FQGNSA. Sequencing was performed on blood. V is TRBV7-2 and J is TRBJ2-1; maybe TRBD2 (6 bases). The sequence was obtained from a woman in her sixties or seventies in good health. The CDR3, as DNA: TGTGCCAGCAGCTTAGCAGGCGGGCGAGCGGGTCACAATGAGCAGTTCTTC. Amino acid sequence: CASSLAGGRAGHNEQFF. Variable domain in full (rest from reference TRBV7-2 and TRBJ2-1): GAGVSQSPSNKVTEKGKDVELRCDPISGHTALYWYRQSLGQGLEFLIYFQGNSAPDKSGLPSDRFSAERTGGSVSTLTIQRTQQEDSAVYLCASSLAGGRAGHNEQFFGPGTRLTVL.